Given below is one T cell receptor beta chain in context. This CDR3 has 14 amino acids. The V and J ends lost 4 bases and 5 bases respectively, with 15 bases between them. Germline loops: CDR1 PRHDT, CDR2 FYEKMQ (reference sequence). The record originates from a study of PD-1 blockade in mismatch repair-deficient tumors. Produced via immunoSEQ multiplex PCR; TCRdb's table is partial and in-frame only. The sample has tens of thousands of clones; 79% are singletons. The material was peripheral blood, obtained 4 weeks after starting pembrolizumab. This chain connects TRBV13 to TRBJ2-7; D uncertain. This TCR was sampled from an adult with mismatch repair-deficient cancer. The CDR3 nucleotides read TGTGCCAGCAGCTCCTGGGGTATATCGGACGAGCAGTACTTC. Translation gives CASSSWGISDEQYF.